Listed below are T cell receptor beta chains from one sample, sequenced in a study of control samples from healthy donors and cancer patients. Produced via immunoSEQ multiplex PCR; TCRdb's table is partial and in-frame only. This table holds 60,000 to 70,000 clones, 84% found once. Sequencing was performed on PBMCs. The receptors originated from a woman between 45 and 60 years old with lung cancer. The CDR3 runs from the conserved cysteine through the conserved F or W. Fields, in order: J gene, V gene, clone size, D gene, CDR3 protein, CDR3 DNA. A D gene is named only where the DNA matches it firmly. A clone size is listed for some rows: how often the clone was seen (once, few, many), or a class if it is expanded.

TRBJ1-1	TRBV10-3	-	TRBD1	CAISASGTGGTEAFF	TGTGCCATCAGTGCCTCCGGGACAGGGGGCACTGAAGCTTTCTTT
TRBJ1-1	TRBV12-3/TRBV12-4	few	-	CASSFKTDTEAFF	TGTGCCAGCAGCTTTAAGACAGACACTGAAGCTTTCTTT
TRBJ1-4	TRBV28	-	TRBD1	CASSSDRGLNEKLFF	TGTGCCAGCAGTTCGGACAGGGGCCTTAATGAAAAACTGTTTTTT
TRBJ2-7	TRBV6-2/TRBV6-3	-	-	CASSFGLAYEQYF	TGTGCCAGCAGTTTCGGACTTGCCTACGAGCAGTACTTC
TRBJ2-2	TRBV5-1	-	TRBD1	CASSLDGQAGELFF	TGCGCCAGCAGCTTGGATGGACAGGCCGGGGAGCTGTTTTTT
TRBJ1-1	TRBV7-6	-	-	CASSLGGRGTEAFF	TGTGCCAGCAGCTTAGGGGGTAGGGGCACTGAAGCTTTCTTT
TRBJ1-3	TRBV10-3	-	-	CAISDSSGNTIYF	TGTGCCATCAGTGACAGCTCTGGAAACACCATATATTTT
TRBJ1-1	TRBV6-5	-	-	CASKWGAEAFF	TGTGCCTCCAAATGGGGCGCTGAAGCTTTCTTT
TRBJ2-3	TRBV6-5	-	-	CASSYRLGGDTQYF	TGTGCCAGCAGTTACCGGCTAGGAGGAGATACGCAGTATTTT
TRBJ1-3	TRBV6-2/TRBV6-3	once	-	CASSYWRGSNTIYF	TGTGCCAGCAGTTACTGGAGGGGTTCGAACACCATATATTTT
TRBJ2-1	TRBV11-2	-	TRBD1	CASSYGPGQGAQNEQFF	TGTGCCAGCAGCTACGGTCCGGGACAGGGGGCGCAGAATGAGCAGTTCTTC
TRBJ1-6	TRBV7-9	-	TRBD1	CASSSTGGYNSPLHF	TGTGCCAGCAGCTCAACAGGGGGATATAATTCACCCCTCCACTTT
TRBJ2-5	TRBV20-1	-	-	CSAWTKETQYF	TGCAGTGCTTGGACTAAAGAGACCCAGTACTTC
TRBJ2-7	TRBV27	-	-	CASSSTSYEQYF	TGTGCCAGCAGTTCAACGTCCTACGAGCAGTACTTC
TRBJ2-7	TRBV30	-	-	CAWNRATYEQYF	TGTGCCTGGAACAGGGCCACCTACGAGCAGTACTTC
TRBJ1-4	TRBV15	-	-	CATSRGGTTTNEKLFF	TGTGCCACCAGCAGAGGTGGGACAACAACTAATGAAAAACTGTTTTTT
TRBJ1-1	TRBV6-4	-	-	CASSRTGSRTEAFF	TGTGCCAGCAGCAGAACAGGGTCGCGCACTGAAGCTTTCTTT
TRBJ1-1	TRBV4-1	-	-	CASSQDMTLGTEAFF	TGCGCCAGCAGCCAAGATATGACTTTGGGCACTGAAGCTTTCTTT
TRBJ2-7	TRBV6-5	-	TRBD1	CASRTGIISYEQYF	TGTGCCAGCAGGACAGGGATCATCTCCTACGAGCAGTACTTC
TRBJ1-4	TRBV7-2	-	TRBD1	CASSKDRSDEKLFF	TGTGCCAGCAGCAAGGACAGGTCCGATGAAAAACTGTTTTTT
TRBJ2-7	TRBV9	-	-	CASSVGVPGHEQYF	TGTGCCAGCAGCGTAGGGGTTCCAGGGCACGAGCAGTACTTC